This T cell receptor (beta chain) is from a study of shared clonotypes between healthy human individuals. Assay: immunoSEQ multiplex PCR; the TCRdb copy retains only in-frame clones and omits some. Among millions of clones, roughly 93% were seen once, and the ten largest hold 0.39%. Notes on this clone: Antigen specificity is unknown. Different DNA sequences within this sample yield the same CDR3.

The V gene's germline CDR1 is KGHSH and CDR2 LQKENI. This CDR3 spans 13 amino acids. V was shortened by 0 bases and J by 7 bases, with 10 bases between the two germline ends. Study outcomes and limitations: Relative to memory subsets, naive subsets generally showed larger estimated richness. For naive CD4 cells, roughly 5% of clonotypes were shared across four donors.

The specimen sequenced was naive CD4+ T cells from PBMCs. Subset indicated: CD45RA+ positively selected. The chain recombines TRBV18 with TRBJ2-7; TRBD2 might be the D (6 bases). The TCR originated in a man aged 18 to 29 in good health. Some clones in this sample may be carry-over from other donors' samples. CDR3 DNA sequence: TGTGCCAGCTCACCACCGGTGGGGGGAGAGCAGTACTTC. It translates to CASSPPVGGEQYF.